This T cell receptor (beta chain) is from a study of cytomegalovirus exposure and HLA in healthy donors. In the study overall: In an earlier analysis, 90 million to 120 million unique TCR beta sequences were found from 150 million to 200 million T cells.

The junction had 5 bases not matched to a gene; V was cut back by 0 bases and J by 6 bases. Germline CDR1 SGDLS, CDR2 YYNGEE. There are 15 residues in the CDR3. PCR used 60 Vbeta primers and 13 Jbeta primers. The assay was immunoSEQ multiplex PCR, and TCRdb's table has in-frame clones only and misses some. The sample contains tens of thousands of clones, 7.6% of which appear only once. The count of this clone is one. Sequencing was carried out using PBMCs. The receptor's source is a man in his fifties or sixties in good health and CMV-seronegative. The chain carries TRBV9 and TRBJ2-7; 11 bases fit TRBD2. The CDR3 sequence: CASSVDSGRVSEQYF. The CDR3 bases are TGTGCCAGCAGCGTAGATAGCGGGAGGGTAAGCGAGCAGTACTTC.